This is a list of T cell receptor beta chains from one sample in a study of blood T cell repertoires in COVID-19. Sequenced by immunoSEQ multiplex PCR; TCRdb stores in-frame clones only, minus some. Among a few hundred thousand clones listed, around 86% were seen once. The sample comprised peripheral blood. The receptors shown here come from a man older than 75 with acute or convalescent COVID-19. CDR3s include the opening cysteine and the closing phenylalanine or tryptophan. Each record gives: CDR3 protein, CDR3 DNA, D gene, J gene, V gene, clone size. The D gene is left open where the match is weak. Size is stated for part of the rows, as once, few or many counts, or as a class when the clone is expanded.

CDR3 protein: CASSREGVSSYEQYF
CDR3 DNA: TGTGCCAGCAGCCGCGAGGGGGTCAGCTCCTACGAGCAGTACTTC
D gene: -
J gene: TRBJ2-7
V gene: TRBV7-9
clone size: -

CDR3 protein: CASSPRTGAGEKLFF
CDR3 DNA: TGTGCCAGCTCACCACGAACAGGGGCGGGAGAAAAACTGTTTTTT
D gene: TRBD1
J gene: TRBJ1-4
V gene: TRBV18
clone size: -

CDR3 protein: CASSLPPAGQYF
CDR3 DNA: TGTGCCAGCAGTTTACCGCCTGCGGGGCAGTATTTT
D gene: -
J gene: TRBJ2-3
V gene: TRBV12-3/TRBV12-4
clone size: -

CDR3 protein: CASSPAREQYF
CDR3 DNA: TGTGCCAGCAGTCCAGCGCGGGAGCAGTACTTC
D gene: -
J gene: TRBJ2-7
V gene: TRBV6-6
clone size: -

CDR3 protein: CASSRGQLNEKLFF
CDR3 DNA: TGTGCCAGCAGCAGGGGACAGCTTAATGAAAAACTGTTTTTT
D gene: TRBD1
J gene: TRBJ1-4
V gene: TRBV7-2
clone size: -

CDR3 protein: CASRKATGGSEAFF
CDR3 DNA: TGTGCCAGCCGAAAAGCAACAGGGGGCTCTGAAGCTTTCTTT
D gene: TRBD1
J gene: TRBJ1-1
V gene: TRBV6-5
clone size: few

CDR3 protein: CASSPRTSGLLGNEQFF
CDR3 DNA: TGTGCCAGCAGTCCGAGGACTAGCGGGCTCCTCGGGAATGAGCAGTTCTTC
D gene: TRBD2
J gene: TRBJ2-1
V gene: TRBV6-2/TRBV6-3
clone size: -

CDR3 protein: CASSLVSAGELFF
CDR3 DNA: TGTGCCAGCAGCTTGGTGAGCGCCGGGGAGCTGTTTTTT
D gene: -
J gene: TRBJ2-2
V gene: TRBV5-4
clone size: -

CDR3 protein: CASRFGVSPEQYF
CDR3 DNA: TGTGCCAGCAGATTCGGGGTTTCCCCCGAGCAGTACTTC
D gene: -
J gene: TRBJ2-7
V gene: TRBV5-8
clone size: -

CDR3 protein: CASSLQGQRGNQPQHF
CDR3 DNA: TGTGCCAGCAGTCTCCAGGGCCAAAGGGGCAATCAGCCCCAGCATTTT
D gene: -
J gene: TRBJ1-5
V gene: TRBV27
clone size: -

CDR3 protein: CSVGGTGNQPQHF
CDR3 DNA: TGCAGCGTTGGCGGGACGGGAAATCAGCCCCAGCATTTT
D gene: -
J gene: TRBJ1-5
V gene: TRBV29-1
clone size: once

CDR3 protein: CASSSDREEHNEQFF
CDR3 DNA: TGTGCCAGCAGCTCTGACAGGGAAGAGCACAATGAGCAGTTCTTC
D gene: TRBD1
J gene: TRBJ2-1
V gene: TRBV5-6
clone size: once

CDR3 protein: CASTRTGNTEAFF
CDR3 DNA: TGTGCCAGCACCCGGACAGGGAACACTGAAGCTTTCTTT
D gene: TRBD1
J gene: TRBJ1-1
V gene: TRBV6-5
clone size: -

CDR3 protein: CASSFSREAFF
CDR3 DNA: TGTGCCAGCAGCTTTTCCCGTGAAGCTTTCTTT
D gene: -
J gene: TRBJ1-1
V gene: TRBV11-2
clone size: -

CDR3 protein: CASSLGGIRSGANVLTF
CDR3 DNA: TGCGCCAGCAGCTTGGGAGGGATACGGTCTGGGGCCAACGTCCTGACTTTC
D gene: -
J gene: TRBJ2-6
V gene: TRBV5-1
clone size: few

CDR3 protein: CASRVGQNTGELFF
CDR3 DNA: TGTGCCAGTCGTGTTGGACAGAACACCGGGGAGCTGTTTTTT
D gene: -
J gene: TRBJ2-2
V gene: TRBV27
clone size: -

CDR3 protein: CASSSRASGTYEQYF
CDR3 DNA: TGTGCCAGCAGCTCAAGGGCTAGCGGGACTTACGAGCAGTACTTC
D gene: TRBD2
J gene: TRBJ2-7
V gene: TRBV7-9
clone size: -

CDR3 protein: CASQGQGLTGELFF
CDR3 DNA: TGTGCCAGCCAGGGACAGGGCTTAACCGGGGAGCTGTTTTTT
D gene: TRBD1
J gene: TRBJ2-2
V gene: TRBV27
clone size: -

CDR3 protein: CSARTGVEAQHF
CDR3 DNA: TGCAGCGCACGAACAGGGGTCGAGGCCCAGCATTTT
D gene: TRBD1
J gene: TRBJ1-5
V gene: TRBV29-1
clone size: once

CDR3 protein: CASSSYPGQGSNYGYTF
CDR3 DNA: TGTGCCAGCAGTTCCTACCCGGGACAGGGTTCAAACTATGGCTACACCTTC
D gene: TRBD1
J gene: TRBJ1-2
V gene: TRBV6-2/TRBV6-3
clone size: -